The rows below give T cell receptor beta chains drawn from one sample of a study of post-analysis software for immune sequencing data. TCRdb fed the PCR reads into MiXCR, producing one record per CDR3 protein. The sample contains 550,000 to 700,000 distinct CDR3 sequences, roughly 45% of which appear only once. The sample comprised blood. The receptor source for this set is a girl aged 10 to 17 with multiple sclerosis. The CDR3 runs from the conserved cysteine through the conserved F or W. D genes are given only for firm matches. Some rows have no size entry. The others give once, few or many, or a class for an expanded clone.

size: few
J: TRBJ2-3
length: 16
D: NA
V: TRBV7-9
DNA: TGTGCCAGCAGCTTCTGGACAGACCGACGCACAGATACGCAGTATTTT
CDR3: CASSFWTDRRTDTQYF

size: NA
J: TRBJ1-1
length: 15
D: NA
V: TRBV30
DNA: TGTGCCTGGAGGGACGGACGTAACATGAACACTGAAGCTTTCTTT
CDR3: CAWRDGRNMNTEAFF

size: NA
J: TRBJ1-2
length: 15
D: TRBD1
V: TRBV4-1
DNA: TGCGCCAGCAGTCAAAGGACAGGCGGGAACTATGGCTACACCTTC
CDR3: CASSQRTGGNYGYTF

size: few
J: TRBJ2-3
length: 13
D: NA
V: TRBV5-1
DNA: TGCGCCAGCAGGGGAGACCTCAGGGATACGCAGTATTTT
CDR3: CASRGDLRDTQYF

size: NA
J: TRBJ1-2
length: 14
D: TRBD1
V: TRBV3-1
DNA: TGTGCCAGCAGCCAAGGGGACAGGCCCCAAGGCTACACCTTC
CDR3: CASSQGDRPQGYTF

size: few
J: TRBJ2-7
length: 15
D: NA
V: TRBV5-1
DNA: TGCGCCAGCAGCTTGCGGACGGGTCCGGACTACGAGCAGTACTTC
CDR3: CASSLRTGPDYEQYF

size: NA
J: TRBJ2-1
length: 16
D: TRBD2
V: TRBV11-2
DNA: TGTGCCAGCAGCTTAGATCTAGCGGGAGGGGGTAATGAGCAGTTCTTC
CDR3: CASSLDLAGGGNEQFF

size: few
J: TRBJ1-4
length: 13
D: NA
V: TRBV7-2
DNA: TGTGCCAGCAGCCCCTCCCCTAATGAAAAACTGTTTTTT
CDR3: CASSPSPNEKLFF

size: NA
J: TRBJ1-1
length: 16
D: NA
V: TRBV5-1
DNA: TGCGCCAGCAGCTCCAAATACAGGGATATGAACACTGAAGCTTTCTTT
CDR3: CASSSKYRDMNTEAFF

size: NA
J: TRBJ2-7
length: 15
D: NA
V: TRBV5-1
DNA: TGCGCCAGCCAAAAACGTGGCAGGGGAACCTACGAGCAGTACTTC
CDR3: CASQKRGRGTYEQYF

size: NA
J: TRBJ1-2
length: 13
D: TRBD1
V: TRBV29-1
DNA: TGCAGCGTTCTGGGGGACAGGGCCGGCGCCTACACCTTC
CDR3: CSVLGDRAGAYTF

size: NA
J: TRBJ2-7
length: 15
D: TRBD2
V: TRBV12-3/TRBV12-4
DNA: TGTGCCAGCCTCGAAGCGCTAGCGGGAGCCTACGAGCAGTACTTC
CDR3: CASLEALAGAYEQYF

size: few
J: TRBJ1-2
length: 12
D: NA
V: TRBV20-1
DNA: TGCAGTGCTAGGGGGGGGAACTATGGCTACACCTTC
CDR3: CSARGGNYGYTF

size: NA
J: TRBJ2-5
length: 17
D: TRBD1
V: TRBV5-1
DNA: TGCGCCAGCAGCTTGGCAGGGGGCTCCTCCACCCAAGAGACCCAGTACTTC
CDR3: CASSLAGGSSTQETQYF

size: few
J: TRBJ2-6
length: 20
D: NA
V: TRBV4-1
DNA: TGCGCCAGCAGCCAAAGGGGACTCAGACAGGGTCCCTCTGGGGCCAACGTCCTGACTTTC
CDR3: CASSQRGLRQGPSGANVLTF

size: NA
J: TRBJ2-1
length: 17
D: NA
V: TRBV6-5
DNA: TGTGCCAGCAGTTACCCGAGGGGCCAGGGGATCCGTCATGAGCGGTTCTTC
CDR3: CASSYPRGQGIRHERFF

size: NA
J: TRBJ1-2
length: 12
D: TRBD1
V: TRBV20-1
DNA: TGCAGTGCAACAACAGGGGGGTATGGCTACACCTTC
CDR3: CSATTGGYGYTF

size: NA
J: TRBJ1-6
length: 14
D: NA
V: TRBV5-1
DNA: TGCGCCAGCAGCTTGGACAGGGAAGGTTCACCCCTCCACTTT
CDR3: CASSLDREGSPLHF

size: NA
J: TRBJ1-4
length: 15
D: NA
V: TRBV20-1
DNA: TGCAGTGCTAGAGATACGGGGGTGACTAATGAAAAACTGTTTTTT
CDR3: CSARDTGVTNEKLFF

size: few
J: TRBJ2-7
length: 16
D: TRBD1
V: TRBV7-9
DNA: TGTGCCAGCAGCTTCGGTACAGGGGAAAGATGGAACGAGCAGTACTTC
CDR3: CASSFGTGERWNEQYF

size: NA
J: TRBJ1-2
length: 15
D: TRBD1
V: TRBV7-2
DNA: TGTGCCAGCAGCGGACGACAGGGGGCGAGCTATGGCTACACCTTC
CDR3: CASSGRQGASYGYTF

size: NA
J: TRBJ1-5
length: 16
D: TRBD1
V: TRBV10-3
DNA: TGTGCCATCAGTGAGTTGGACAGGGTGGACAATCAGCCCCAGCATTTT
CDR3: CAISELDRVDNQPQHF

size: NA
J: TRBJ1-1
length: 13
D: NA
V: TRBV18
DNA: TGTGCCAGCTCACCAAGGGAAGCCGCCGAAGCTTTCTTT
CDR3: CASSPREAAEAFF

size: NA
J: TRBJ1-1
length: 11
D: NA
V: TRBV10-3
DNA: TGTGCCATCAGTGAGGAGTTCGAAGCTTTCTTT
CDR3: CAISEEFEAFF

size: NA
J: TRBJ2-2
length: 16
D: NA
V: TRBV27
DNA: TGTGCCAGCAGTACCCCCCTTGCCCTGAACACCGGGGAGCTGTTTTTT
CDR3: CASSTPLALNTGELFF

size: NA
J: TRBJ1-4
length: 13
D: NA
V: TRBV6-6
DNA: TGTGCCAGCCACTTAACAACTAATGAAAAACTGTTTTTT
CDR3: CASHLTTNEKLFF

size: few
J: TRBJ1-2
length: 14
D: NA
V: TRBV5-5
DNA: TGTGCCAGCAGCTTGGGCAGCACTAACTATGGCTACACCTTC
CDR3: CASSLGSTNYGYTF

size: NA
J: TRBJ2-1
length: 13
D: NA
V: TRBV6-6
DNA: TGTGCCAGCCTTTCCGCTACCTACAATGAGCAGTTCTTC
CDR3: CASLSATYNEQFF

size: NA
J: TRBJ2-3
length: 16
D: TRBD2
V: TRBV20-1
DNA: TGCAGTGCTAGTGGCGGGACTAGCGAGCGGACAGATACGCAGTATTTT
CDR3: CSASGGTSERTDTQYF

size: few
J: TRBJ2-5
length: 15
D: TRBD2
V: TRBV7-6
DNA: TGTGCCAGCAGCTTAGAAGCGGGAGGGAAAGAGACCCAGTACTTC
CDR3: CASSLEAGGKETQYF

size: NA
J: TRBJ2-3
length: 17
D: TRBD2
V: TRBV5-1
DNA: TGCGCCAGCAGCTTGGCGCTAGCGGGGGCCGACACAGATACGCAGTATTTT
CDR3: CASSLALAGADTDTQYF

size: NA
J: TRBJ2-1
length: 15
D: NA
V: TRBV5-1
DNA: TGCGCCAGCAGCTTGGGGGCAGTAGACTACAATGAGCAGTTCTTC
CDR3: CASSLGAVDYNEQFF

size: many
J: TRBJ2-1
length: 15
D: TRBD2
V: TRBV5-1
DNA: TGTGCCAGCAGTTCTAGCGGAGGCTCCTACAATGAGCAGTTCTTC
CDR3: CASSSSGGSYNEQFF

size: NA
J: TRBJ2-1
length: 12
D: NA
V: TRBV12-3/TRBV12-4
DNA: TGTGCCAGCGAGAGCTCCTACAATGAGCAGTTCTTC
CDR3: CASESSYNEQFF

size: few
J: TRBJ1-2
length: 10
D: NA
V: TRBV12-3/TRBV12-4
DNA: TGTGCCAGCAGTCGCTATGGCTACACCTTC
CDR3: CASSRYGYTF

size: few
J: TRBJ2-1
length: 12
D: NA
V: TRBV7-2
DNA: TGTGCCAGCAGCTCCAGAATCAATGAGCAGTTCTTC
CDR3: CASSSRINEQFF

size: once
J: TRBJ2-4
length: 15
D: NA
V: TRBV4-1
DNA: TGCGCCAGCAGCCAGGAAAATACAGGTAGTAAAGAGCAGTACTTC
CDR3: CASSQENTGSKEQYF

size: few
J: TRBJ1-2
length: 16
D: TRBD1
V: TRBV4-1
DNA: TGCGCCAGCAGCCAAGATCTCGGCTTGACAGGGGATGGCTACACCTTC
CDR3: CASSQDLGLTGDGYTF

size: NA
J: TRBJ2-7
length: 11
D: NA
V: TRBV29-1
DNA: TGCAGCGTTGCCTCCCCCTACGAGCAGTACTTC
CDR3: CSVASPYEQYF

size: NA
J: TRBJ2-6
length: 20
D: TRBD1
V: TRBV7-6
DNA: TGTGCCAGCAGCTTAAAGCTCAGAGGACAGGAGAGCTCTGGGGCCAACGTCCTGACTTTC
CDR3: CASSLKLRGQESSGANVLTF

size: few
J: TRBJ2-3
length: 14
D: NA
V: TRBV5-1
DNA: TGCGCCAGCAGCTTGTCGCACAGCACAGATACGCAGTATTTT
CDR3: CASSLSHSTDTQYF

size: NA
J: TRBJ2-1
length: 17
D: TRBD2
V: TRBV7-2
DNA: TGTGCCAGCACCGGCGAGGGACTAGAGAGCTCCTACAATGAGCAGTTCTTC
CDR3: CASTGEGLESSYNEQFF

size: NA
J: TRBJ2-7
length: 11
D: NA
V: TRBV29-1
DNA: TGCAGCGCTGGGCTGGGGCTCGAGCAGTACTTC
CDR3: CSAGLGLEQYF

size: NA
J: TRBJ1-4
length: 15
D: TRBD1
V: TRBV7-2
DNA: TGTGCCAGCAGCTCAGGGACAGTTTTAAATGAAAAACTGTTTTTT
CDR3: CASSSGTVLNEKLFF

size: NA
J: TRBJ2-1
length: 18
D: TRBD2
V: TRBV5-5
DNA: TGTGCCAGCAGCTTTCGGTCAGCGGGGTCGAATTCCCAAGAGACCCAGTTCTTC
CDR3: CASSFRSAGSNSQETQFF

size: NA
J: TRBJ2-5
length: 12
D: NA
V: TRBV7-8
DNA: TGTGCCAGCAGCCCCACCCGCGGGAACCAGTACTTC
CDR3: CASSPTRGNQYF

size: few
J: TRBJ2-7
length: 12
D: NA
V: TRBV12-3/TRBV12-4
DNA: TGTGCCAGCAGTACCCGACCTTTCAACCTGTACTTC
CDR3: CASSTRPFNLYF

size: NA
J: TRBJ2-5
length: 18
D: TRBD2
V: TRBV3-1
DNA: TGTGCCAGCAGCCAAGAATGGACTAGCGACAATACACGGGAGACCCAGTACTTC
CDR3: CASSQEWTSDNTRETQYF

size: NA
J: TRBJ2-1
length: 19
D: TRBD2
V: TRBV15
DNA: TGTGCCACCAGCAGAGCCCTGAGTACGTCGGGGGGGATCTACAATGAGCAGTTCTTC
CDR3: CATSRALSTSGGIYNEQFF

size: NA
J: TRBJ2-1
length: 14
D: NA
V: TRBV4-2
DNA: TGTGCCAGCAGCCCCCAGGCGGGAACGAATGAGCAGTTCTTC
CDR3: CASSPQAGTNEQFF

size: few
J: TRBJ2-7
length: 13
D: NA
V: TRBV5-1
DNA: TGCGCCAGCAGCGGAGGCATCAACGACGAGCAGTACTTC
CDR3: CASSGGINDEQYF

size: few
J: TRBJ2-1
length: 14
D: NA
V: TRBV7-6
DNA: TGTGCCAGCAGCCCCAGGAGCTCCTACAATGAGCAGTTCTTC
CDR3: CASSPRSSYNEQFF

size: NA
J: TRBJ1-2
length: 14
D: NA
V: TRBV9
DNA: TGTGCCAGCAGCGTAGTAGGTTCCACGGAGGGCTACACCTTC
CDR3: CASSVVGSTEGYTF

size: NA
J: TRBJ1-2
length: 15
D: TRBD1
V: TRBV12-3/TRBV12-4
DNA: TGTGCCAGCAGCCCGACCCGGGACAGGGGATCGGGCTACACCTTC
CDR3: CASSPTRDRGSGYTF

size: NA
J: TRBJ2-1
length: 16
D: TRBD2
V: TRBV20-1
DNA: TGCAGTGCTAGAGATCCTAGCGGGAGGGCCCTAAATGAGCAGTTATTC
CDR3: CSARDPSGRALNEQLF

size: NA
J: TRBJ2-4
length: 14
D: NA
V: TRBV5-1
DNA: TGCGCCAGCAGGACGGCTTTAGCCAAAAACATTCAGTACTTC
CDR3: CASRTALAKNIQYF